Below are 13 T cell receptor beta chains sequenced from a single sample in a study of shared clonotypes between healthy human individuals. Method: immunoSEQ multiplex PCR; TCRdb's copy keeps in-frame clones and lacks some. The data show around 1.4 million clones, 98% seen once. Sequencing was carried out using naive CD4+ T cells sorted from blood. Subset defined: CD45RA+ positively selected. The source of these receptors is a man aged 25-40 years in good health.

This chain connects TRBV19 to TRBJ2-3, with 7 nucleotides matching TRBD2. The junction had 11 bases not matched to a gene; V was cut back by 4 bases and J by 4 bases. The germline CDR1 and CDR2 sequences are LNHDA and SQIVND (reference sequence). The CDR3 extends over 16 amino acids. The CDR3 is CASSTLAGVGADTQYF. The CDR3 DNA is TGTGCCAGTAGTACCCTCGCGGGAGTTGGCGCAGATACGCAGTATTTT. Full variable domain (rest looked up from reference TRBV19 and TRBJ2-3): DGGITQSPKYLFRKEGQNVTLSCEQNLNHDAMYWYRQDPGQGLRLIYYSQIVNDFQKGDIAEGYSVSREKKESFPLTVTSAQKNPTAFYLCASSTLAGVGADTQYFGPGTRLTVL.

V usage is TRBV10-2 and J usage is TRBJ2-7; 9 nucleotides line up with TRBD1. The CDR3 spans 13 residues. Germline trimming cut 3 bases from V and 6 bases from J; bases unmatched to any gene: 3. The V gene's germline CDR1 is WSHSY and CDR2 SAAADI. CDR3 coding DNA: TGCGCCAGCAGTGATTTGGACAGGGGCGAGCAGTACTTC. Translated, it gives CASSDLDRGEQYF.

This sequence joins TRBV7-9 and TRBJ2-3; 9 positions match TRBD2. The CDR3 runs to 15 residues. The germline V gene has CDR1 SEHNR and CDR2 FQNEAQ (reference sequence). After removal of 5 bases from V and 11 bases from J, the junction contained 14 bases not matched to a gene. DNA for the CDR3: TGTGCCAGCAGCAAACGAGGTAGCGGGGGACACATGCAGTATTTT. Translation gives CASSKRGSGGHMQYF.

This CDR3 is CASSVEAWPEQFF. The DNA for the CDR3 is TGTGCCAGCAGCGTAGAGGCCTGGCCTGAGCAGTTCTTC. The chain employs TRBV9 and TRBJ2-1; D is unclear. Germline V lookup: CDR1 SGDLS, CDR2 YYNGEE. The CDR3 totals 13 residues. The ends were cut back, 0 bases at V and 9 bases at J, with 10 bases in the middle.

The chain couples TRBV5-4 to TRBJ1-2; TRBD1 agrees at 8 bases. Germline loops: CDR1 SGHNT, CDR2 YYREEE (reference sequence). V lost 1 base to trimming and J lost 4 bases; unmatched junction nucleotides: 3. The CDR3 consists of 14 residues. The CDR3 DNA sequence: TGTGCCAGCAGCTTGCAGGGGGCCACCTATGGCTACACCTTC. It is translated as CASSLQGATYGYTF.

The V gene is TRBV13, the J gene TRBJ2-7; D is uncertain. The V gene's germline CDR1 is PRHDT and CDR2 FYEKMQ (reference sequence). This CDR3 comprises 13 residues. V was clipped by 5 bases and J by 2 bases, with 10 bases between them. The CDR3 DNA follows: TGTGCCAGCAGCCCGCCGGAAGCCTACGAGCAGTACTTC. Protein: CASSPPEAYEQYF.

The J gene is TRBJ2-7, the V gene TRBV19; D perhaps matches TRBD1 (5 bases). CDR3 length equals 14 residues. V was clipped by 3 bases and J by 7 bases, with 16 bases between them. Germline CDR1 and CDR2: LNHDA and SQIVND (reference sequence). In DNA form, the CDR3 reads TGTGCCAGTAGTATCAGGGTTGAACCGTGGGAGCAGTACTTC. It codes for CASSIRVEPWEQYF. The variable domain in full, with the rest retrieved from reference TRBV19 and TRBJ2-7, is DGGITQSPKYLFRKEGQNVTLSCEQNLNHDAMYWYRQDPGQGLRLIYYSQIVNDFQKGDIAEGYSVSREKKESFPLTVTSAQKNPTAFYLCASSIRVEPWEQYFGPGTRLTVT.

The chain couples TRBV15 to TRBJ1-2, with TRBD1 matching 8 bases. CDR1 is LNHNV and CDR2 is YYDKDF in the germline V gene (reference sequence). The V and J ends lost 0 bases and 6 bases, in that order; junction bases with no gene match: 3. The CDR3 is 14 residues long. The CDR3 here is CATSRDLTGDGYTF. CDR3 coding DNA: TGTGCCACCAGCAGAGATTTGACAGGGGATGGCTACACCTTC.

The gene calls are TRBV19 and TRBJ2-1, with 11 bases identical to TRBD1. J lost 7 bases, V lost 6 bases, and 2 bases had no gene match. The germline gives CDR1 LNHDA, CDR2 SQIVND (reference sequence). The CDR3 is 13 residues long. CDR3 sequence: CASRDRGRNEQFF. DNA for the CDR3: TGTGCCAGTAGGGACAGGGGGCGAAATGAGCAGTTCTTC.

The V call is TRBV6-4, the J call TRBJ2-3; D perhaps matches TRBD1 (7 bases). The CDR3 has 14 residues. Trimming removed 7 bases at V and 3 bases at J, with 14 bases between. Germline CDR1 reads MRHNA; CDR2 reads SNTAGT. In DNA, the CDR3 is TGTGCCAGCACCCAGGGGGGCCCGACAGATACGCAGTATTTT. Encoded protein: CASTQGGPTDTQYF.

The chain couples TRBV27 to TRBJ1-5; 7 bases align to TRBD1. CDR1 is MNHEY, CDR2 SMNVEV, per germline (reference sequence). This CDR3 is built from 14 residues. V shed 3 bases, J shed 5 bases, and the junction held 4 bases outside the gene matches. DNA of the CDR3: TGTGCCAGCAGTTTGTCAGGGGGATATCAGCCCCAGCATTTT. This translates into CASSLSGGYQPQHF.

The gene calls are TRBV28 and TRBJ2-7; D may be TRBD1 or TRBD2 (5 bases each). This CDR3 spans 17 amino acids. CDR1 is MDHEN and CDR2 is SYDVKM in the germline V gene. Trimming cost V 3 bases and J 2 bases, with 20 bases left between them. For the CDR3, the DNA is TGTGCCAGCAGTTTGCTCCGAATGGGACGCGGCACCTACGAGCAGTACTTC. Protein: CASSLLRMGRGTYEQYF. Drawing the rest from reference TRBV28 and TRBJ2-7, the complete variable domain is DVKVTQSSRYLVKRTGEKVFLECVQDMDHENMFWYRQDPGLGLRLIYFSYDVKMKEKGDIPEGYSVSREKKERFSLILESASTNQTSMYLCASSLLRMGRGTYEQYFGPGTRLTVT.

This clone came up once. The CDR3 nucleotides are TGCGCCAGCAGCCCCCCGGGGGGCGGCTATGGCTACACCTTC. Translated: CASSPPGGGYGYTF. The chain has TRBV5-1 and TRBJ1-2; the D gene is possibly TRBD1 (6 bases). V shed 4 bases and J shed 4 bases, with 14 bases lying between them. The CDR3 is made up of 14 amino acids. The germline gives CDR1 SGHRS, CDR2 YFSETQ.